Given below is one T cell receptor (beta chain) in context. The data derive from a study of blood T cell repertoires in COVID-19. Study details: In each case, the material was cDNA or gDNA derived from T cells, B-cell-depleted T cells, or PBMCs.

Exposed study participants had met a COVID-19 case within 2 weeks before entry. TCRdb's copy holds only in-frame clones and misses some; the assay was immunoSEQ multiplex PCR. The data hold approximately 340,000 clones, with approximately 93% observed a single time. Germline-derived CDR1 and CDR2 are SGHAT and FQNNGV. Losses at the gene ends were 4 bases for V and 5 bases for J; bases not matched to a gene: 8. This CDR3 comprises 15 residues. Sequencing input: PBMCs or T cells enriched from blood (not recorded which). This receptor was taken from a middle-aged woman who had been exposed to COVID-19. This chain connects TRBV11-2 to TRBJ2-7; 10 nucleotides line up with TRBD1. CDR3 sequence: CASSSVRDRGHEQYF. In DNA form, the CDR3 reads TGTGCCAGCAGCTCTGTCCGGGACAGGGGCCACGAGCAGTACTTC.